Shown below are 27 T cell receptor beta chains from a single sample sequenced in a study of memory CD4+ T cells and cytomegalovirus serostatus. The sort gate was single viable CD3+CD4+CD8-CD45RO+ cells for memory CD4+ T cells. Only in-frame clones appear in the TCRdb table, and some are missing; sequencing was by immunoSEQ multiplex PCR. The data show over 40,000 clones, roughly three quarters seen once. The sample taken for sequencing was memory CD4+ T cells from blood. The receptors shown here come from an adult in good health and CMV-seronegative.

The chain recombines TRBV5-1 with TRBJ1-3; D remains ambiguous. The length of the CDR3 is 16 residues. V lost 1 base and J lost 4, with 15 bases in between. Germline CDR1 and CDR2: SGHRS and YFSETQ. The CDR3 nucleotides read TGCGCCAGCAGCTTGTTTACGGGCTTTGCCGGAAACACCATATATTTT. As protein: CASSLFTGFAGNTIYF.

This chain links TRBV4-2 with TRBJ1-2; D unresolved. The CDR3 consists of 15 residues. Germline CDR1 reads LGHNA; CDR2 reads YNFKEQ. Trimming cost V 0 bases and J 4 bases, with 12 bases left between them. CDR3 nucleotide sequence: TGTGCCAGCAGCCAAGAACGGGGTGGCAGCTATGGCTACACCTTC. This encodes CASSQERGGSYGYTF.

The J gene is TRBJ2-2, the V gene TRBV27; D perhaps matches TRBD1 (6 bases). The CDR3 runs 15 residues. V lost 2 bases, J lost 5 bases, and 12 bases lay in between. Germline V lookup: CDR1 MNHEY, CDR2 SMNVEV (reference sequence). As DNA, the CDR3 is TGTGCCAGCAGTTTAATGGCAGGGGTGACCGGGGAGCTGTTTTTT. Its translation is CASSLMAGVTGELFF.

The rearrangement joins TRBV29-1 to TRBJ1-5, with 7 nucleotides matching TRBD1. The germline CDR1 and CDR2 sequences are SQVTM and ANQGSEA. V dropped 7 bases and J dropped 4; count of bases not matched to a gene: 7. This CDR3 is built from 13 residues. CDR3 nucleotides: TGCAGCGCCACGACAGGGCTTAATCAGCCCCAGCATTTT. It specifies CSATTGLNQPQHF. The variable domain in full, with the rest retrieved from reference TRBV29-1 and TRBJ1-5, is SAVISQKPSRDICQRGTSLTIQCQVDSQVTMMFWYRQQPGQSLTLIATANQGSEATYESGFVIDKFPISRPNLTFSTLTVSNMSPEDSSIYLCSATTGLNQPQHFGDGTRLSIL.

The V call is TRBV5-1, the J call TRBJ2-3; D not resolved. There are 15 residues in the CDR3. Trimming cost V 1 base and J 2 bases, with 11 bases left between them. Germline V gene data show CDR1 as SGHRS and CDR2 as YFSETQ. The CDR3 bases are TGCGCCAGCAGCTTGAGATTGGGTTACACAGATACGCAGTATTTT. This gives the protein CASSLRLGYTDTQYF.

This chain connects TRBV7-6 to TRBJ1-6; TRBD1 matches at 8 bases. V dropped 8 bases and J dropped 4; count of bases not matched to a gene: 7. CDR3 length: 15 amino acids. Germline-derived CDR1 and CDR2 are SGHVS and FNYEAQ. CDR3 nucleotide sequence: TGTGCCAGCCGACCTGGGACAGGATATAATTCACCCCTCCACTTT. It translates to CASRPGTGYNSPLHF.

The chain uses TRBV5-3 and TRBJ2-2, with D perhaps TRBD1 (6 bases). TRBV5-3 is classed as an ORF, of uncertain function. The CDR3 contains 14 residues. The germline V and J ends were trimmed by 4 bases and 7 bases, with 14 bases remaining between them. CDR3 residues: CARSIYRADGELFF. The CDR3 DNA reads TGTGCCAGAAGCATTTACAGGGCGGACGGGGAGCTGTTTTTT.

The chain recombines TRBV6-6 with TRBJ1-2; D call uncertain. CDR3 length: 15 amino acids. CDR1 is MNHNY, CDR2 SVGAGI, per germline (reference sequence). With 5 bases removed from V and 0 bases from J, the gap between germline ends came to 13 bases. For the CDR3, the DNA is TGTGCCAGCAGTACCCGGGCAGCAGCTAACTATGGCTACACCTTC. Translated, it gives CASSTRAAANYGYTF.

This chain joins TRBV29-1 and TRBJ2-5, with D unclear. Germline CDR1 reads SQVTM; CDR2 reads ANQGSEA. The CDR3 is made up of 12 amino acids. CDR3 loop: CSDLTLKGIQYF. In nucleotides, the CDR3 is TGCAGTGATTTGACTCTTAAAGGGATCCAGTACTTC.

V gene TRBV12-5 combines with J gene TRBJ2-2; 7 nucleotides agree with TRBD1. The J segment lost 5 bases and the V segment lost 3 bases, leaving 9 bases of the junction unmatched. The germline V gene has CDR1 LGHNT and CDR2 FRNRAP. This CDR3 is built from 16 residues. As DNA, the CDR3 is TGTGCTAGTGGTTTCTGGACAGGCTCAGGGACCGGGGAGCTGTTTTTT. Encoded protein: CASGFWTGSGTGELFF.

This clone was found a few times. The chain couples TRBV25-1 to TRBJ2-3; possibly TRBD2 for D (6 bases). V gave up 8 bases and J gave up 6 bases, with 12 bases separating them. Germline assignment: CDR1 MGHDK and CDR2 SYGVNS. The CDR3 extends over 12 amino acids. CDR3: CASRGAGDTQYF. CDR3 in DNA: TGTGCCAGCCGCGGGGCAGGGGATACGCAGTATTTT.

The rearrangement joins TRBV5-1 to TRBJ1-2, with unresolved D. V dropped 0 bases and J dropped 7 bases, with 19 bases sitting between them. CDR3 length: 16 amino acids. Germline V gene sequence: CDR1 SGHRS, CDR2 YFSETQ. The CDR3 is CASSLEARSLAVGYTF. CDR3 bases: TGCGCCAGCAGCTTGGAGGCCAGGTCTTTGGCGGTTGGCTACACCTTC.

The chain is built from TRBV5-1 and TRBJ1-5; D uncertain. Germline CDR1 reads SGHRS; CDR2 reads YFSETQ. Trimming took off 4 bases at V and 4 bases at J, with 12 bases between the two ends. The CDR3 consists of 14 residues. CDR3 in DNA: TGCGCCAGCAGCACAGAAGGTGGAAATCAGCCCCAGCATTTT. Its protein is CASSTEGGNQPQHF.

This sequence joins TRBV2 and TRBJ2-2, with TRBD1 identical over 8 bases. This CDR3 is built from 15 residues. Germline CDR1 is SNHLY and CDR2 is FYNNEI. J lost 8 bases, V lost 5 bases, and 10 bases had no gene match. The CDR3 is CASSPRTGISGELFF. The CDR3 nucleotides read TGTGCCAGCAGTCCCCGGACAGGGATTTCGGGGGAGCTGTTTTTT.

This clone was seen just once. The J gene is TRBJ2-7, the V gene TRBV6-5; 9 bases are shared with TRBD1. The length of the CDR3 is 14 residues. V gave up 6 bases and J gave up 5 bases; unmatched junction bases: 8. In germline, CDR1 is MNHEY, CDR2 SVGAGI. CDR3 in amino acids: CASRKQGAGDEQYF. Written as DNA, the CDR3 is TGTGCCAGCAGGAAACAGGGGGCTGGTGACGAGCAGTACTTC.

V is TRBV29-1 and J is TRBJ1-2, with TRBD1 as a possible D gene (5 bases). Between the trimmed V and J ends, which lost 4 bases and 7 bases, there was a span of 13 bases. CDR1 and CDR2 (germline): SQVTM, ANQGSEA. This CDR3 is built from 12 residues. CDR3 protein: CSVGLDGGGYTF. CDR3 nucleotide sequence: TGCAGCGTTGGGTTGGATGGGGGTGGCTACACCTTC.

J is TRBJ2-1 and V is TRBV4-1, with 9 bases aligning to TRBD2. Germline values: CDR1 MGHRA, CDR2 YSYEKL. V lost 1 base, J lost 4 bases, and 5 bases stayed unmatched. The CDR3 spans 16 residues. The CDR3 here is CASSQGLAGKYNEQFF. CDR3 sequence (DNA): TGCGCCAGCAGCCAAGGGCTAGCGGGAAAATACAATGAGCAGTTCTTC.

This chain links TRBV13 with TRBJ2-5; D unresolved. The CDR3 is 12 residues long. The V end was cut by 5 bases, the J end by 2 bases, with 6 bases between. In germline, CDR1 is PRHDT, CDR2 FYEKMQ (reference sequence). The CDR3 DNA reads TGTGCCAGCAGCGGAACACAAGAGACCCAGTACTTC. Amino acids: CASSGTQETQYF.

V usage is TRBV28 and J usage is TRBJ2-1, with 11 nucleotides matching TRBD2. This CDR3 is built from 16 residues. Trimming took 6 bases from V and 3 from J; bases not matched to a gene: 7. Looked up from germline, CDR1 is MDHEN and CDR2 is SYDVKM. In nucleotides, the CDR3 is TGTGCCAGCAGCCCCGGGACTAGCGGATACTACAATGAGCAGTTCTTC. As protein: CASSPGTSGYYNEQFF.

The chain carries TRBV7-8 and TRBJ2-7, with TRBD1 matching 10 bases. The V gene end was trimmed by 6 bases and the J gene end by 2 bases; junction bases not matched to a gene: 7. The CDR3 has 15 residues. Germline values: CDR1 SGHVS, CDR2 FQNEAQ. CDR3 protein: CASSLRDRGTYEQYF. In nucleotides, the CDR3 is TGTGCCAGCAGTTTGCGGGACAGGGGAACCTACGAGCAGTACTTC.

This rearrangement joins TRBV27 to TRBJ1-5; D is perhaps TRBD1 (6 bases). V was pared by 2 bases and J by 3 bases, with 8 bases between. Germline CDR1 MNHEY, CDR2 SMNVEV (reference sequence). The CDR3 has 14 amino acids. The CDR3 coding sequence is TGTGCCAGCAGTTTAAGGGGGTCCAATCAGCCCCAGCATTTT. Residues: CASSLRGSNQPQHF.

The chain recombines TRBV4-2 with TRBJ2-7; D remains ambiguous. The V gene lost 0 bases and the J gene lost 3 bases, with 12 bases spanning the gap. This CDR3 contains 15 residues. From germline, CDR1 is LGHNA and CDR2 YNFKEQ. This CDR3 reads CASSQDATSDYEQYF. The CDR3 nucleotides read TGTGCCAGCAGCCAAGATGCGACATCGGACTACGAGCAGTACTTC.

V and J are TRBV6-5 and TRBJ2-3; no clear D gene. V lost 7 bases and J 0 bases, leaving 11 bases between the germline ends. The CDR3 extends over 14 amino acids. Germline V gene data show CDR1 as MNHEY and CDR2 as SVGAGI. In DNA form, the CDR3 reads TGTGCCAGCACCAAGGGTCGGAGCACAGATACGCAGTATTTT. It translates to CASTKGRSTDTQYF.

J is TRBJ2-2 and V is TRBV6-1, with 8 bases fitting TRBD1. CDR1 is MNHNS and CDR2 is SASEGT in the germline V gene. Germline trimming cut 8 bases from V and 4 bases from J; bases unmatched to any gene: 3. The CDR3 is 13 amino acids. The CDR3: CASGQGSTGELFF. The CDR3 DNA follows: TGTGCCAGCGGACAGGGTAGCACCGGGGAGCTGTTTTTT.

The chain is built from TRBV6-6 and TRBJ2-7, with D maybe TRBD1 (6 bases). Germline assignment: CDR1 MNHNY and CDR2 SVGAGI (reference sequence). V lost 0 bases, J lost 3 bases, and 12 bases lay in between. CDR3 size: 15 residues. The CDR3 region is CASSYSPPGVYEQYF. The CDR3, as DNA: TGTGCCAGCAGTTACTCACCCCCAGGGGTCTACGAGCAGTACTTC.

The CDR3 loop is CASEPGQGNYGYTF. The CDR3 region has the DNA TGCGCCAGCGAGCCTGGGCAGGGTAACTATGGCTACACCTTC. V usage is TRBV4-1 and J usage is TRBJ1-2, with D perhaps matching TRBD1 (5 bases). Germline loops: CDR1 MGHRA, CDR2 YSYEKL. The V and J ends lost 8 bases and 1 base respectively, with 14 bases between them. This CDR3 comprises 14 residues.

V is TRBV5-1 and J is TRBJ2-5; D perhaps matches TRBD2 (5 bases). Trimming cost V 1 base and J 1 base, with 8 bases left between them. The CDR3 is 14 residues long. The V gene's germline CDR1 is SGHRS and CDR2 YFSETQ. CDR3 sequence: CASSLSSGQETQYF. CDR3 sequence (DNA): TGCGCCAGCAGCTTGTCAAGCGGCCAAGAGACCCAGTACTTC.